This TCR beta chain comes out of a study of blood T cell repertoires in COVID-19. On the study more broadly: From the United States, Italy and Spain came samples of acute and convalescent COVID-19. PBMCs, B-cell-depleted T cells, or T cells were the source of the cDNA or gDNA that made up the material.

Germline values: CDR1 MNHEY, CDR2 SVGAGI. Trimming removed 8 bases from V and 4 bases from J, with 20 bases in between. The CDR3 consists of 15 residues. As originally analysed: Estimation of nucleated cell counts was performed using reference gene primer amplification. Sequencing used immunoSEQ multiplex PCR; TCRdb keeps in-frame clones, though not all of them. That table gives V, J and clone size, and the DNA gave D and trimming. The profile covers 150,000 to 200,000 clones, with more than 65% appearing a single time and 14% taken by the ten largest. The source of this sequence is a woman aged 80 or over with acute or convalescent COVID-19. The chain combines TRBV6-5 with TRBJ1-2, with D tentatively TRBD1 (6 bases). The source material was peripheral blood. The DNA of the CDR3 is TGTGCCAGCTCCCCTCGGGGGGCTCGAGGCTATGGCTACACCTTC. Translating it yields CASSPRGARGYGYTF.